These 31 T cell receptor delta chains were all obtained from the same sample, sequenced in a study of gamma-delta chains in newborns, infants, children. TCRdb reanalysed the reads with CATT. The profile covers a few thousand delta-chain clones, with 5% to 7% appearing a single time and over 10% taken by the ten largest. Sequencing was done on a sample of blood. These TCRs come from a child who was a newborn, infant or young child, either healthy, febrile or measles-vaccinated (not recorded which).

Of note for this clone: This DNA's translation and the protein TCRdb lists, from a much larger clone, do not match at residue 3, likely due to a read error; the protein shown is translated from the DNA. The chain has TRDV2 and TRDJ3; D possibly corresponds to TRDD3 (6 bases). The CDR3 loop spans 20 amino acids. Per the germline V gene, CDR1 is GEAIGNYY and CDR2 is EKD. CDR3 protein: CARDTVMGASSSWDTRQMFF. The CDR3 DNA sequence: TGTGCCCGTGACACCGTGATGGGGGCCTCGAGCTCCTGGGACACCCGACAGATGTTTTTC.

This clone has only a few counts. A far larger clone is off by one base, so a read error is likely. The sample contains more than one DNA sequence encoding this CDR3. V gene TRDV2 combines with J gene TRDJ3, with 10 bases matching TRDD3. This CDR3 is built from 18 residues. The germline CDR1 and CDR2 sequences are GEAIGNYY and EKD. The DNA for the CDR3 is TGTGCCTGTGACACCGTTGGGGGATACTCCTGGGACACCCGGCAGATGTTTTTC. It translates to CACDTVGGYSWDTRQMFF.

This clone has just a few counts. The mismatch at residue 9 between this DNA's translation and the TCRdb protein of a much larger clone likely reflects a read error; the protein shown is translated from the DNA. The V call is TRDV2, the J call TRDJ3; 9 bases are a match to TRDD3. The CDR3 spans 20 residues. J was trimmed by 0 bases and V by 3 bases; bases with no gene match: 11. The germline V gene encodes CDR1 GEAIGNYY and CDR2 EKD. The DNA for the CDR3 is TGTGCCTGTGACCCTACTGGGGGACGACCCAGCTCCTGGGACACCCGACAGATGTTTTTC. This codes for CACDPTGGRPSSWDTRQMFF.

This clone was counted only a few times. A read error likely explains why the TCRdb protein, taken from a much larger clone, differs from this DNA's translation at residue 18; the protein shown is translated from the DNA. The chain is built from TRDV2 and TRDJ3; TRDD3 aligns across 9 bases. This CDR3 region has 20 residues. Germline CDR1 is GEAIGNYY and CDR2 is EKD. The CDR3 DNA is TGTGCCTGTGACACCGTTACTGCTGGGGGATTCTCCTGGGACACCCGACAGGTGTTTTTC. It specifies CACDTVTAGGFSWDTRQVFF.

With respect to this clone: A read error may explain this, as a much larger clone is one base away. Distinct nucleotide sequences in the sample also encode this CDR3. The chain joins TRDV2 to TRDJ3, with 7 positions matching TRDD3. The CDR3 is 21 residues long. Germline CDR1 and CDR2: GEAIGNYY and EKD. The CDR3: CACDPLGGDPLRSWDTRQMFF. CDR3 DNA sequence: TGTGCCTGTGACCCTCTGGGGGGAGATCCCCTCCGCTCCTGGGACACTCGACAGATGTTTTTC.

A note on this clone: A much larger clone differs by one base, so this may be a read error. In DNA form, the CDR3 reads TGTGCTATTGGGGAACTGGGCGTTCTACGGAGTACTGGGGGATACGAGGCCGACACCGATAAACTCATCTTT. It encodes CAIGELGVLRSTGGYEADTDKLIF. This chain connects TRDV1 to TRDJ1; the match to TRDD3 covers 13 bases. Germline CDR1 is TSWWSYY and CDR2 is QGS. The CDR3 is made up of 24 amino acids.

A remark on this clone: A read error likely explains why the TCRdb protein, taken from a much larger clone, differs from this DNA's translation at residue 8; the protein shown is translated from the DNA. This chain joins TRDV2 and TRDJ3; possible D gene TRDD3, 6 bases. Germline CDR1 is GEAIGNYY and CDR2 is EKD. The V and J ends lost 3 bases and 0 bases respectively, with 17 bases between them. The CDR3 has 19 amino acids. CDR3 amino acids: CACDSLTEGYSWDTRQMFF. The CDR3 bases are TGTGCCTGTGACTCTCTTACTGAGGGATACTCCTGGGACACCCGACAGATGTTTTTC.

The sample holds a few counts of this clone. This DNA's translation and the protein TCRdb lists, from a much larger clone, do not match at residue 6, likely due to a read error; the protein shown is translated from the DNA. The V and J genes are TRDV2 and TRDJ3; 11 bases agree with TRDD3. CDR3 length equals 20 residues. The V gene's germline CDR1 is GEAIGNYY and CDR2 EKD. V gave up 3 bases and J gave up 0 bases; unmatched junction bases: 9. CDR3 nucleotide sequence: TGTGCCTGTGACCCTTCACTGGGGGATAAAAGCTCCTGGGACACCCGACAGATGTTTTTC. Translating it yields CACDPSLGDKSSWDTRQMFF.

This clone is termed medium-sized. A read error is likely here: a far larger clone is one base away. Written as DNA, the CDR3 is TGTGCCCGTGACACCGTACTGGGGGATACCTGGGACACCCGACAGATGTTTTTC. Translated, it gives CARDTVLGDTWDTRQMFF. V gene TRDV2 combines with J gene TRDJ3; 11 positions agree with TRDD3. The CDR3 totals 18 residues. Germline-derived CDR1 and CDR2 are GEAIGNYY and EKD.

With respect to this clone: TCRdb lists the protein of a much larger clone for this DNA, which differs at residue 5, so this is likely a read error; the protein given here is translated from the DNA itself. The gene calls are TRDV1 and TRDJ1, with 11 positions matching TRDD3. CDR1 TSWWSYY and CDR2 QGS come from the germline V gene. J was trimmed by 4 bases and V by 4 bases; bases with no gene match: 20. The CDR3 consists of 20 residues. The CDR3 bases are TGTGCTCTTGGGGTTATACTTCCTTCCTATTCTGGGGGATACTTCGATAAACTCATCTTT. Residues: CALGVILPSYSGGYFDKLIF.

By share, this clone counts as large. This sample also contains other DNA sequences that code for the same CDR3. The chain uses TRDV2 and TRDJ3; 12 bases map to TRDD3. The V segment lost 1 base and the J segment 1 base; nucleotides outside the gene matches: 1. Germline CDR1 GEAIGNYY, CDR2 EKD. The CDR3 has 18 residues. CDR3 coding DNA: TGTGCCTGTGACACACTGGGGGATACATCCTGGGACACCCGACAGATGTTTTTC. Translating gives CACDTLGDTSWDTRQMFF.

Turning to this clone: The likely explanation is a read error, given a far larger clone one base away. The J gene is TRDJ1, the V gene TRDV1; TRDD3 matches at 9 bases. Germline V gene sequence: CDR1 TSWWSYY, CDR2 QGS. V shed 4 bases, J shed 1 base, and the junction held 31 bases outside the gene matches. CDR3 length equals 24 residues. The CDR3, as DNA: TGTGCTCTTGGGGGTCTACGCACATGCCTCATACTGGGGGACGCAAACCAGTGCACCGATAAACTCATCTTT. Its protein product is CALGGLRTCLILGDANQCTDKLIF.

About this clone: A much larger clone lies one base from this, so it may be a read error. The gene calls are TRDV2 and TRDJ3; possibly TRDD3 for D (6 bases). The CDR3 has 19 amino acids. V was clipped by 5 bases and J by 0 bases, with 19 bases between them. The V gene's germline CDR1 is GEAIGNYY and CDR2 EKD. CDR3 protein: CACGTVGGPSSWDTRQMFF. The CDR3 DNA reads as TGTGCCTGTGGCACGGTGGGGGGGCCGAGCTCCTGGGACACCCGACAGATGTTTTTC.

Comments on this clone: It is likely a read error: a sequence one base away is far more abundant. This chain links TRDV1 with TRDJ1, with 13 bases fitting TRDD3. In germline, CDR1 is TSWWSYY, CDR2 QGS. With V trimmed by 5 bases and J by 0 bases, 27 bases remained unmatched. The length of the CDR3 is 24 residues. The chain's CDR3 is CALGNWAKFLLLGDTRKYTDKLIF. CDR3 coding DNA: TGTGCTCTTGGGAACTGGGCCAAGTTCCTGCTACTGGGGGATACGCGAAAGTACACCGATAAACTCATCTTT.

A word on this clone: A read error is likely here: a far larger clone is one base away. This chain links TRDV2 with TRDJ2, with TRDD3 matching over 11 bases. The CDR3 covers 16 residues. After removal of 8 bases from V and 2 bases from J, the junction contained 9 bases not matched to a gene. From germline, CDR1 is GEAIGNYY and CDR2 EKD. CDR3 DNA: TGTGCCTATGTCATATACTGGGGGATATTGACAGCACAACTCTTCTTT. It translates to CAYVIYWGILTAQLFF.

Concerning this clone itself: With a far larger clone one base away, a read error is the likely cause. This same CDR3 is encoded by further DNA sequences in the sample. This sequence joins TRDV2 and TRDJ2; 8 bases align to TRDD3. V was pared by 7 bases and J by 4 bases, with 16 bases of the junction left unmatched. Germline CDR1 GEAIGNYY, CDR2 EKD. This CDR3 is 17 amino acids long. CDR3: CACDSLLGAPPTAQLFF. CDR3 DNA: TGTGCCTGCGACTCACTACTGGGGGCTCCTCCGACAGCACAACTCTTCTTT.

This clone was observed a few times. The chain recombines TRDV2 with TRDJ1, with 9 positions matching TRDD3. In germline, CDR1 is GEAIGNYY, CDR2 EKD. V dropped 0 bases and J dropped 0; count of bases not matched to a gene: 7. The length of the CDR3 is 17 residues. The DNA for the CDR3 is TGTGCCTGTGACACCCTGGGGGATCATTTGTACACCGATAAACTCATCTTT. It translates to CACDTLGDHLYTDKLIF.

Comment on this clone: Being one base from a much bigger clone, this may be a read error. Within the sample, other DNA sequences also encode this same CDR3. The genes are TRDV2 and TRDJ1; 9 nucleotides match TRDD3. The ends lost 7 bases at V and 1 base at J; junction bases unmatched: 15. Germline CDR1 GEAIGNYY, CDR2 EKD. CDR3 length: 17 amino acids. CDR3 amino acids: CACDSLRTGGGTDKLIF. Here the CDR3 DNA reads TGTGCCTGCGACTCCCTACGTACTGGGGGAGGCACCGATAAACTCATCTTT.

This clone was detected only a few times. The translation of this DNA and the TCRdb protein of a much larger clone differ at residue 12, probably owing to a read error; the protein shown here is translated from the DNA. The CDR3 reads CACDTVEGSSWGTRQMFF. CDR3 nucleotide sequence: TGTGCCTGTGACACCGTTGAGGGGAGCTCCTGGGGCACCCGACAGATGTTTTTC. This chain links TRDV2 with TRDJ3, with a tentative D call TRDD3 (6 bases). Per the germline V gene, CDR1 is GEAIGNYY and CDR2 is EKD. The CDR3 has 18 amino acids.

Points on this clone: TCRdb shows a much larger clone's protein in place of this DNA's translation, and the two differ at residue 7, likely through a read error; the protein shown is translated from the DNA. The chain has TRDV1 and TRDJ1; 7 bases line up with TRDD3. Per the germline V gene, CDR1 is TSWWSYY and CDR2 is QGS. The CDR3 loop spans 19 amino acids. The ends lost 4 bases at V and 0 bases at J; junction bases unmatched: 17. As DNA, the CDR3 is TGTGCTCTTGGGGTGGCCCTTCTTCCCTGGCTGGGGGACACCGATAAACTCATCTTT. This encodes CALGVALLPWLGDTDKLIF.

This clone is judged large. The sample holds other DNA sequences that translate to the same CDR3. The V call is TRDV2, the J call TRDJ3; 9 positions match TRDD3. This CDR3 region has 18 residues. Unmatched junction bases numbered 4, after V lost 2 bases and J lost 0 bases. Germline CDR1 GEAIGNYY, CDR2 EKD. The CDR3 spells CACDKVLGDSWDTRQMFF. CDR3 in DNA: TGTGCCTGTGACAAAGTACTGGGGGACTCCTGGGACACCCGACAGATGTTTTTC.

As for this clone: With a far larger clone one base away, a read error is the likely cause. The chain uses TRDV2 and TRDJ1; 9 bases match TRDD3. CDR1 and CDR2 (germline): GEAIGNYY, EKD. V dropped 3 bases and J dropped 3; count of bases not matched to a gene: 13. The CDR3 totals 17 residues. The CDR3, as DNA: TGTGCCTGTGACTCACGTACTGGGGGACGCTTATCCGATAAACTCATCTTT. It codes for CACDSRTGGRLSDKLIF.

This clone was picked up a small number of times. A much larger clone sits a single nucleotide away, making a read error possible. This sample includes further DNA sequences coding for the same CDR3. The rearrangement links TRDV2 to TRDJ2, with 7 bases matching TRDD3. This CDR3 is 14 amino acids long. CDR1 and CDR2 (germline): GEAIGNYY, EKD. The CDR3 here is CACDTWGETAQLFF. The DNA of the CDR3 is TGTGCTTGTGACACCTGGGGGGAGACAGCACAACTCTTCTTT.

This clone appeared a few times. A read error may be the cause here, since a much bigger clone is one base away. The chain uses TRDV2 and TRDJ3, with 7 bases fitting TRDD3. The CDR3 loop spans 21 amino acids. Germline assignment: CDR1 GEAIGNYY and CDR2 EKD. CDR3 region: CACDTVYSGGPSSWDIRQMFF. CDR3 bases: TGTGCCTGTGACACCGTTTACTCTGGGGGCCCCAGCTCCTGGGACATCCGACAGATGTTTTTC.

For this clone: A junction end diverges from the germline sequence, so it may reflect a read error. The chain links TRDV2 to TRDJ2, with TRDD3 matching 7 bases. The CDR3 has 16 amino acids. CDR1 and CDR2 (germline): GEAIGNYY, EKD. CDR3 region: CACDSLWDTLTAPLFF. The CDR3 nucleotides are TGTGCCTGTGACTCACTGTGGGATACTTTGACAGCACCACTCTTCTTT.

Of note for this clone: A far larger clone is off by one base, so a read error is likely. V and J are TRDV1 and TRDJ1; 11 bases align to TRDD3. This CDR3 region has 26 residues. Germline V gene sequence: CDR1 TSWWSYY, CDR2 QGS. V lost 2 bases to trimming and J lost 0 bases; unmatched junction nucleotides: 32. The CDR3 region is CALGESLRRPSYVGDTGSPYTDKLIF. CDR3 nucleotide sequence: TGTGCTCTTGGGGAATCTCTACGAAGGCCTTCCTACGTGGGGGATACGGGATCACCTTACACCGATAAACTCATCTTT.

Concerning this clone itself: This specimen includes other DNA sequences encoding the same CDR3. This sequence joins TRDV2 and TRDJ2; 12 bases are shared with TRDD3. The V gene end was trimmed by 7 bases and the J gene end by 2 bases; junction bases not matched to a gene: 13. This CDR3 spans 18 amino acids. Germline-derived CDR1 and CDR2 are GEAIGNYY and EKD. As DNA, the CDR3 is TGTGCCTGCGACCCACTGGGGGATACAAGAGCCTTGACAGCACAACTCTTCTTT. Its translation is CACDPLGDTRALTAQLFF.

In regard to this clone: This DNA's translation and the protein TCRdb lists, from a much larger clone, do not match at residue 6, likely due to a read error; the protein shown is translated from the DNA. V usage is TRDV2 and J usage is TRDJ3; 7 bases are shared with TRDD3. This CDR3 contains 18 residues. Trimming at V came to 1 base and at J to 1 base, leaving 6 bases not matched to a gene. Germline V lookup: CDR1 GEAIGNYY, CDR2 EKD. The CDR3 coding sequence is TGTGCCTGTGACACGCTGGGGGCCGGTTCCTGGGACACCCGACAGATGTTTTTC. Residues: CACDTLGAGSWDTRQMFF.

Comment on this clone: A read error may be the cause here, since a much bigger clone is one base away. CDR3 sequence reads: CACDPVLGDSSWDTRKMFF. In DNA, the CDR3 is TGTGCCTGTGACCCCGTACTGGGGGATAGCTCCTGGGACACCCGAAAGATGTTTTTC. The chain couples TRDV2 to TRDJ3, with TRDD3 matching over 11 bases. Germline-derived CDR1 and CDR2 are GEAIGNYY and EKD. The CDR3 is made up of 19 amino acids.

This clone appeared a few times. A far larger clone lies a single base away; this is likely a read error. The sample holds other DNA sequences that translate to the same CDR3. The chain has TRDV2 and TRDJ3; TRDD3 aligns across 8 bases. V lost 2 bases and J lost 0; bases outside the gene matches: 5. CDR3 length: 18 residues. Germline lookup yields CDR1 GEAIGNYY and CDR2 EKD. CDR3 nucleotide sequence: TGTGCCTGTGACAAAGTGCTGGGGGACTCCTGGGACACCCGACAGATGTTTTTC. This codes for CACDKVLGDSWDTRQMFF.

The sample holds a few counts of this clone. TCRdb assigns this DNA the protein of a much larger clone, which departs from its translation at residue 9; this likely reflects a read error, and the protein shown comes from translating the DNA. The CDR3 DNA reads TGTGCTCTTTGCCCTTTGGCCCCCACCCGGAGGTGGAAACGCACCGATAAACTCATCTTT. Protein: CALCPLAPTRRWKRTDKLIF. This chain joins TRDV1 and TRDJ1; D is undetermined. The length of the CDR3 is 20 residues. Germline assignment: CDR1 TSWWSYY and CDR2 QGS. V was pared by 8 bases and J by 1 base, with 32 bases between.